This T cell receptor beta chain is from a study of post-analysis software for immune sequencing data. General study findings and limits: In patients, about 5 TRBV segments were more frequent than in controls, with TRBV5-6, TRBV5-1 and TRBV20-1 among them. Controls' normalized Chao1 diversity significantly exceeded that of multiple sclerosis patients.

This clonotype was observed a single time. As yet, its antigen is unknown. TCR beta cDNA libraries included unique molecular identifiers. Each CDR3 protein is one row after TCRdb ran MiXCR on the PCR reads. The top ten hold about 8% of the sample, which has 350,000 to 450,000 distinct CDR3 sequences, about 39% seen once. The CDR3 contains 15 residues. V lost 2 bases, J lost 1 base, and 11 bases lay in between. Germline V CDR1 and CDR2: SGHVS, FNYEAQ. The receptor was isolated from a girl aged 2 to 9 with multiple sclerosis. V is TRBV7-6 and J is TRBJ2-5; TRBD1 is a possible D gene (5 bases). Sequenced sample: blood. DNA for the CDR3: TGTGCCAGCAGCTTAAATAGGGGCGGCCAAGAGACCCAGTACTTC. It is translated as CASSLNRGGQETQYF.